The T cell receptor beta chain described here comes from a study of graft-versus-host responses after intestinal transplantation. About the research overall: Every recipient had anti-thymocyte globulin induction and about three years of tacrolimus plus steroids.

Produced via immunoSEQ multiplex PCR; TCRdb's table is partial and in-frame only. The data show about 66,000 clones, 90% seen once. About this clone itself: No antigen is known for it.

Overall study results and limits: Analysis identified GvH clones in recipient marrow, with some appearing first in ileum or blood.

Germline V lookup: CDR1 SNHLY, CDR2 FYNNEI. Germline trimming cut 7 bases from V and 6 bases from J; bases unmatched to any gene: 11. This CDR3 is 14 amino acids long. This sequence was found in a human donor who received an intestinal transplant. The V call is TRBV2, the J call TRBJ2-7; 8 nucleotides align to TRBD2. Here the sequenced sample was unstimulated CD8+ T cells sorted from spleen or lymph node cells, taken before intestinal transplant. CDR3 sequence reads: CASKRGLAGTEQYF. DNA of the CDR3: TGTGCCAGCAAGAGAGGACTAGCAGGCACCGAGCAGTACTTC. The full variable domain, in which reference TRBV2 and TRBJ2-7 provide the parts outside the CDR3, is EPEVTQTPSHQVTQMGQEVILRCVPISNHLYFYWYRQILGQKVEFLVSFYNNEISEKSEIFDDQFSVERPDGSNFTLKIRSTKLEDSAMYFCASKRGLAGTEQYFGPGTRLTVT.